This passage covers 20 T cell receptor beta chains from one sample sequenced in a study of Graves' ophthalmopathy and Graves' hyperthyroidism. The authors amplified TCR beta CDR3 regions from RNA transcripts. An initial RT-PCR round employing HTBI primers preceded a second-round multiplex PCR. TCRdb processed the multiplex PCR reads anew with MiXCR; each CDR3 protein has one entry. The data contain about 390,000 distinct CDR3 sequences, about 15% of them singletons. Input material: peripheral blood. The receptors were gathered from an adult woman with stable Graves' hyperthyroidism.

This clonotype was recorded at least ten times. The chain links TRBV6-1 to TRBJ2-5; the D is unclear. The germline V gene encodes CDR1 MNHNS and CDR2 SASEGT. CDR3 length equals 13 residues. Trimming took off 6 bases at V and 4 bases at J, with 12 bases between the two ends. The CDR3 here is CASRVGTRETQYF. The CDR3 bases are TGTGCCAGCAGGGTTGGTACCCGAGAGACCCAGTACTTC.

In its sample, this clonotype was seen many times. The CDR3 DNA is TGTGCCAGCAGCTTAGGAGGGGGCGGAAGGTACGAGCAGTACTTC. This encodes CASSLGGGGRYEQYF. The V call is TRBV7-2, the J call TRBJ2-7; 7 bases match TRBD1. The V gene end was trimmed by 1 base and the J gene end by 4 bases; junction bases not matched to a gene: 7. The germline V gene encodes CDR1 SGHTA and CDR2 FQGNSA. The CDR3 has 15 amino acids.

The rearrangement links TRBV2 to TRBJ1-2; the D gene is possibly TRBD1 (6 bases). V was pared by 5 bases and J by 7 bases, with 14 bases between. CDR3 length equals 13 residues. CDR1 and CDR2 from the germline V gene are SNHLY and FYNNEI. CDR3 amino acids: CASSPGGAGGYTF. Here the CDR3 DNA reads TGTGCCAGCAGTCCGGGGGGCGCAGGTGGCTACACCTTC.

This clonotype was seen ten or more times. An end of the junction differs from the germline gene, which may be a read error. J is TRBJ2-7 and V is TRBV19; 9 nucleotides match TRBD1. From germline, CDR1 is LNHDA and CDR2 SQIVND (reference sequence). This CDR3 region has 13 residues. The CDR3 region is CTRDRVKEDEQYF. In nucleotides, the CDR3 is TGCACTCGGGACAGGGTGAAAGAAGACGAGCAGTACTTC.

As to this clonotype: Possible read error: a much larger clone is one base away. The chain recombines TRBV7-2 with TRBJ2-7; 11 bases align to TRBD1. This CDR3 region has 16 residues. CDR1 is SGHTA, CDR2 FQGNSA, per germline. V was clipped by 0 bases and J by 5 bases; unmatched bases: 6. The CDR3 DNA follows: TGTGCCAGCAGCTTAGCGGGGACAGGGGGACCCGACGAGCAGTACTTC. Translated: CASSLAGTGGPDEQYF. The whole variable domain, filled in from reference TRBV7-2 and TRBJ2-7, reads GAGVSQSPSNKVTEKGKDVELRCDPISGHTALYWYRQSLGQGLEFLIYFQGNSAPDKSGLPSDRFSAERTGGSVSTLTIQRTQQEDSAVYLCASSLAGTGGPDEQYFGPGTRLTVT.

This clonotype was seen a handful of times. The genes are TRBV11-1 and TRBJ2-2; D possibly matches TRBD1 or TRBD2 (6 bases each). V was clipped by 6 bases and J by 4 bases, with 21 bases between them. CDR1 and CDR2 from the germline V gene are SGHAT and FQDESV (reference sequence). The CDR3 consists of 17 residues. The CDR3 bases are TGTGCCAGCAGTTTTGGAGGGGGAAACTTCGCCACCGGGGAGCTGTTTTTT. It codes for CASSFGGGNFATGELFF.

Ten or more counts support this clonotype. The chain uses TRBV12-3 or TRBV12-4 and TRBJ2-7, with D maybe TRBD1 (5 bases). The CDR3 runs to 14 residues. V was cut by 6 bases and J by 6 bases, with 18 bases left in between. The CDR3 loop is CASSSFVWGGEQYF. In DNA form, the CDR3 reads TGTGCCAGCAGCTCATTCGTCTGGGGCGGCGAGCAGTACTTC.

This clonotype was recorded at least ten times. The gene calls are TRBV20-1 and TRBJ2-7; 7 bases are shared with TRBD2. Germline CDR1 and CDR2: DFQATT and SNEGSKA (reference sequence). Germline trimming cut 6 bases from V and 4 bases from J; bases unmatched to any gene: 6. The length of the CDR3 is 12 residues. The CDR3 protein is CSALRDYYEQYF. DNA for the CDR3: TGCAGTGCCCTCAGGGACTATTACGAGCAGTACTTC.

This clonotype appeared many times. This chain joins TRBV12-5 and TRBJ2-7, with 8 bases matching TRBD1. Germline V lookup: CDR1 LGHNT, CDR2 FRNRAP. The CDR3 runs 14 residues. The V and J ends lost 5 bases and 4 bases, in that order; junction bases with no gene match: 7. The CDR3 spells CASGPGQGFYEQYF. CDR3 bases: TGTGCTAGTGGTCCCGGACAGGGTTTTTACGAGCAGTACTTC. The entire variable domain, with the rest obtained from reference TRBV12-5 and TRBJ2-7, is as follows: DARVTQTPRHKVTEMGQEVTMRCQPILGHNTVFWYRQTMMQGLELLAYFRNRAPLDDSGMPKDRFSAEMPDATLATLKIQPSEPRDSAVYFCASGPGQGFYEQYFGPGTRLTVT.

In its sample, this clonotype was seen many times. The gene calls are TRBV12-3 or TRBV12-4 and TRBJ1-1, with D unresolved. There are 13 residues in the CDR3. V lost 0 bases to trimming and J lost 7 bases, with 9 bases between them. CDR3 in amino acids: CASSLARTFEAFF. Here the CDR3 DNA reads TGTGCCAGCAGTTTAGCGCGCACGTTTGAAGCTTTCTTT.

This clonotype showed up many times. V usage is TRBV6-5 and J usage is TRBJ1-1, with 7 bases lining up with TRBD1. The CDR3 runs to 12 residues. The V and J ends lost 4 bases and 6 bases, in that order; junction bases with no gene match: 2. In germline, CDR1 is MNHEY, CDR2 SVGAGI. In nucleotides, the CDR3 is TGTGCCAGCAGTTCTCAGGGGGCTGAAGCTTTCTTT. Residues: CASSSQGAEAFF.

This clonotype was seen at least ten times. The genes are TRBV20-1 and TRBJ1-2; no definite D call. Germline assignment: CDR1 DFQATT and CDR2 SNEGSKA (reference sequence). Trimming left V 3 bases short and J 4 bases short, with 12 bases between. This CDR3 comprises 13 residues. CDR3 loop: CSASKDSIYGYTF. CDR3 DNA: TGCAGTGCTAGTAAGGACTCGATCTATGGCTACACCTTC.

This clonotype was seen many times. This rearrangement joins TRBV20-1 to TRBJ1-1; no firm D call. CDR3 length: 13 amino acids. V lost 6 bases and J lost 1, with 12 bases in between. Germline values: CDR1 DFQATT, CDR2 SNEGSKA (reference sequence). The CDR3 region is CSAGPVGNTEAFF. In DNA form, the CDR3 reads TGCAGTGCCGGCCCTGTGGGGAACACTGAAGCTTTCTTT.

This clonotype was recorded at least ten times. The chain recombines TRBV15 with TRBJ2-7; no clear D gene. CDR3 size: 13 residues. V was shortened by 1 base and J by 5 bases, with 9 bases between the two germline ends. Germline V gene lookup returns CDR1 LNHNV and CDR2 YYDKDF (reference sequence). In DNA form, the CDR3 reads TGTGCCACCAGCAGAGTTCCGAGCGACGAGCAGTACTTC. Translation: CATSRVPSDEQYF. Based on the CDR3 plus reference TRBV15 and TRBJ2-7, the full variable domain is DAMVIQNPRYQVTQFGKPVTLSCSQTLNHNVMYWYQQKSSQAPKLLFHYYDKDFNNEADTPDNFQSRRPNTSFCFLDIRSPGLGDTAMYLCATSRVPSDEQYFGPGTRLTVT.

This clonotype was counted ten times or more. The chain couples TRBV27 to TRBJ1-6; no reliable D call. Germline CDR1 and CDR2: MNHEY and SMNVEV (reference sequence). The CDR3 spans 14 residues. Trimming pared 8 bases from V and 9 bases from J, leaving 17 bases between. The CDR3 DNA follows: TGTGCCAGCGGACCAATGGCTCTAGTTTCACCCCTCCACTTT. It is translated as CASGPMALVSPLHF.

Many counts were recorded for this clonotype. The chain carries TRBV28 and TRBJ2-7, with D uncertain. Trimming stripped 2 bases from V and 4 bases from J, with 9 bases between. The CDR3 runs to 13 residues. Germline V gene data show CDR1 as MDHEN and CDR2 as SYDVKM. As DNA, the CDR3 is TGTGCCAGCAGTTTAGTCAACAATTACGAGCAGTACTTC. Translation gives CASSLVNNYEQYF.

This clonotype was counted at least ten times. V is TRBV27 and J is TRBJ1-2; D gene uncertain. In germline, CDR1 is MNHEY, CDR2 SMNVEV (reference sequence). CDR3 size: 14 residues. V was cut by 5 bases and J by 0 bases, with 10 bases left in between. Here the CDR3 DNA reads TGTGCCAGCAGTCCGGCCCGCCCTAACTATGGCTACACCTTC. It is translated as CASSPARPNYGYTF.

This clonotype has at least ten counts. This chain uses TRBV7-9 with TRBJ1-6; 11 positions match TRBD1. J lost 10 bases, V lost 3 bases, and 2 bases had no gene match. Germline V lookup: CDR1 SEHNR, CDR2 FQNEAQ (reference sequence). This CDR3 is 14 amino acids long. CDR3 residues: CASSLGQGESPLHF. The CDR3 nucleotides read TGTGCCAGCAGCTTGGGACAGGGGGAATCACCCCTCCACTTT.

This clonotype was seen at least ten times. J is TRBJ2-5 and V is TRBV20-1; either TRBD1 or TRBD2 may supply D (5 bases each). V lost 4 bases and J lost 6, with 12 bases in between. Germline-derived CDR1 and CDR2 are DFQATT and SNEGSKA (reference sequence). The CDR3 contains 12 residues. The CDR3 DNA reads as TGCAGTGCTATTCCGGGGCCAAAGACCCAGTACTTC. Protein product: CSAIPGPKTQYF.

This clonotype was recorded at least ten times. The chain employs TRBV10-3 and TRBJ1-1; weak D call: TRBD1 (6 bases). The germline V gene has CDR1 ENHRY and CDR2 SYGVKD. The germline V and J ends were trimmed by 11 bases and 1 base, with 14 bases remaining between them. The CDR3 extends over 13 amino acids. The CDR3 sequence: CAVLGQPNTEAFF. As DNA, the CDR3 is TGTGCCGTCTTGGGACAACCGAACACTGAAGCTTTCTTT.